The 12 T cell receptor beta chains below were found in one sample sequenced in a study of control samples from healthy donors and cancer patients. Generated by immunoSEQ multiplex PCR, the TCRdb table keeps only in-frame clones and is missing some. The table includes 150,000 to 200,000 clones, 85% to 95% detected once. Specimen: blood. All receptors derive from a man aged 18 to 29 in good health.

This clone was recorded once. This sequence joins TRBV5-1 and TRBJ2-3, with TRBD2 matching over 14 bases. The CDR3 totals 16 residues. V was pared by 7 bases and J by 3 bases, with 7 bases of the junction left unmatched. Germline V gene data show CDR1 as SGHRS and CDR2 as YFSETQ. DNA for the CDR3: TGCGCCAGCCGCGAGAGACTAGCGGGGGGGACAGATACGCAGTATTTT. It codes for CASRERLAGGTDTQYF.

The chain couples TRBV27 to TRBJ1-1, with 9 bases fitting TRBD1. CDR3 size: 17 residues. Trimming at V came to 2 bases and at J to 0 bases, leaving 7 bases not matched to a gene. Germline-derived CDR1 and CDR2 are MNHEY and SMNVEV (reference sequence). CDR3 residues: CASSLGKGQGLNTEAFF. The CDR3 bases are TGTGCCAGCAGTTTAGGAAAGGGACAGGGACTGAACACTGAAGCTTTCTTT.

This clone was seen only once. The chain couples TRBV14 to TRBJ1-2; TRBD1 agrees at 7 bases. Germline assignment: CDR1 SGHDN and CDR2 FVKESK. The CDR3 contains 15 residues. After removal of 6 bases from V and 4 bases from J, the junction contained 11 bases not matched to a gene. The CDR3 DNA reads as TGTGCCAGCAGACACCGTACAGGGGCAATCTATGGCTACACCTTC. Amino acid sequence: CASRHRTGAIYGYTF.

The CDR3 reads CASSRQGSATNEKLFF. The CDR3 DNA reads TGTGCCAGCTCACGACAGGGATCCGCAACTAATGAAAAACTGTTTTTT. The chain has TRBV18 and TRBJ1-4, with TRBD1 identical over 7 bases. The CDR3 extends over 16 amino acids. Germline loops: CDR1 KGHSH, CDR2 LQKENI. The V gene end was trimmed by 4 bases and the J gene end by 0 bases; junction bases not matched to a gene: 5.

The chain is built from TRBV7-3 and TRBJ1-6; D not resolved. V was pared by 0 bases and J by 7 bases, with 7 bases between. The germline gives CDR1 SGHTA, CDR2 FQGTGA. The CDR3 loop spans 14 amino acids. CDR3 coding DNA: TGTGCCAGCAGCTTAACTCTTGGGAATTCACCCCTCCACTTT. Its protein is CASSLTLGNSPLHF.

The genes are TRBV10-1 and TRBJ1-5; D is unresolved. The CDR3 extends over 11 amino acids. Germline-derived CDR1 and CDR2 are WNHNN and SYGVQD (reference sequence). With 10 bases removed from V and 5 bases from J, the gap between germline ends came to 9 bases. The CDR3 coding sequence is TGCGCCATAAGGTCCTATCAGCCCCAGCATTTT. It specifies CAIRSYQPQHF.

The chain is built from TRBV5-5 and TRBJ1-2; D is perhaps TRBD1 (5 bases). Looked up from germline, CDR1 is SGHKS and CDR2 is YYEKEE (reference sequence). The CDR3 runs 15 residues. V was trimmed by 4 bases and J by 4 bases, leaving 17 bases between them. This CDR3 is CASSPRPLGGYGYTF. CDR3 sequence (DNA): TGTGCCAGCAGCCCCCGGCCATTGGGGGGCTATGGCTACACCTTC. Full variable domain (rest looked up from reference TRBV5-5 and TRBJ1-2): DAGVTQSPTHLIKTRGQQVTLRCSPISGHKSVSWYQQVLGQGPQFIFQYYEKEERGRGNFPDRFSARQFPNYSSELNVNALLLGDSALYLCASSPRPLGGYGYTFGSGTRLTVV.

V gene TRBV28 combines with J gene TRBJ1-5; TRBD1 matches at 8 bases. The CDR3 sequence is 16 residues long. Per the germline V gene, CDR1 is MDHEN and CDR2 is SYDVKM. V dropped 5 bases and J dropped 0; count of bases not matched to a gene: 6. CDR3 coding DNA: TGTGCCAGCAGTCTTGGGACAGGTGTTAGCAATCAGCCCCAGCATTTT. Translating gives CASSLGTGVSNQPQHF. The complete variable domain, with remaining parts taken from reference TRBV28 and TRBJ1-5, reads DVKVTQSSRYLVKRTGEKVFLECVQDMDHENMFWYRQDPGLGLRLIYFSYDVKMKEKGDIPEGYSVSREKKERFSLILESASTNQTSMYLCASSLGTGVSNQPQHFGDGTRLSIL.

This clone was recorded only once. The chain combines TRBV7-6 with TRBJ2-1; TRBD2 matches at 10 bases. Germline V gene lookup returns CDR1 SGHVS and CDR2 FNYEAQ. V was clipped by 1 base and J by 4 bases; unmatched bases: 4. The CDR3 sequence is 16 residues long. This CDR3 is CASSLEASGGYNEQFF. The CDR3 DNA is TGTGCCAGCAGCTTAGAGGCTAGCGGGGGTTACAATGAGCAGTTCTTC.

V and J are TRBV24-1 and TRBJ1-2; perhaps TRBD1 as D (5 bases). The length of the CDR3 is 16 residues. The V end was cut by 4 bases, the J end by 0 bases, with 14 bases between. The V gene's germline CDR1 is KGHDR and CDR2 SFDVKD. The CDR3 loop is CATSDSPGRTNYGYTF. Here the CDR3 DNA reads TGTGCCACCAGTGACTCGCCGGGACGGACTAACTATGGCTACACCTTC.

The gene calls are TRBV28 and TRBJ2-4; D may be TRBD1 (5 bases). From germline, CDR1 is MDHEN and CDR2 SYDVKM. CDR3 size: 16 residues. Trimming removed 2 bases at V and 0 bases at J, with 11 bases between. The chain's CDR3 is CASSLAGPLAKNIQYF. CDR3 bases: TGTGCCAGCAGTTTAGCAGGGCCCTTAGCCAAAAACATTCAGTACTTC.

The V and J genes are TRBV6-5 and TRBJ1-5; the D gene is possibly TRBD1 (5 bases). Germline values: CDR1 MNHEY, CDR2 SVGAGI. CDR3 length equals 15 residues. The V gene lost 5 bases and the J gene lost 7 bases, with 18 bases spanning the gap. The CDR3 bases are TGTGCCAGCAGTCCTAACCGGGACGGGGACCAGCCCCAGCATTTT. Translation gives CASSPNRDGDQPQHF.